This TCR beta chain derives from a study of identical twins. Study-wide results and caveats: Out-of-frame alpha sequences shared between twins exhibited an excess of low generation probability.

With 0 bases removed from V and 8 bases from J, the gap between germline ends came to 9 bases. Germline assignment: CDR1 SGDLS and CDR2 YYNGEE. The CDR3 has 13 amino acids. All donors were healthy, and all were Caucasian. Using its own MiXCR run on the 5' RACE reads, TCRdb lists one record per CDR3 protein. Of around 250,000 distinct CDR3 sequences listed, 5% to 7% are singletons. A word on this clonotype: Its target is not known.

The sample was also linked to a second study, of T cells expressing NK-cell markers. In that study: The eight sequenced donors comprised seven who were HCMV-seropositive and one who was seronegative. Roughly six of the donors carried dominant NKG2C+ clonotypes that took up roughly 1.0-8% of their CD8+ T cells.

This clonotype originated in a young woman in good health. The J gene is TRBJ1-3, the V gene TRBV9; D not certain. Sequenced material: CD8+ T cells sorted from blood. The CDR3 loop reads CASSVESGYTIYF. As DNA, the CDR3 is TGTGCCAGCAGCGTAGAGAGCGGGTACACCATATATTTT.